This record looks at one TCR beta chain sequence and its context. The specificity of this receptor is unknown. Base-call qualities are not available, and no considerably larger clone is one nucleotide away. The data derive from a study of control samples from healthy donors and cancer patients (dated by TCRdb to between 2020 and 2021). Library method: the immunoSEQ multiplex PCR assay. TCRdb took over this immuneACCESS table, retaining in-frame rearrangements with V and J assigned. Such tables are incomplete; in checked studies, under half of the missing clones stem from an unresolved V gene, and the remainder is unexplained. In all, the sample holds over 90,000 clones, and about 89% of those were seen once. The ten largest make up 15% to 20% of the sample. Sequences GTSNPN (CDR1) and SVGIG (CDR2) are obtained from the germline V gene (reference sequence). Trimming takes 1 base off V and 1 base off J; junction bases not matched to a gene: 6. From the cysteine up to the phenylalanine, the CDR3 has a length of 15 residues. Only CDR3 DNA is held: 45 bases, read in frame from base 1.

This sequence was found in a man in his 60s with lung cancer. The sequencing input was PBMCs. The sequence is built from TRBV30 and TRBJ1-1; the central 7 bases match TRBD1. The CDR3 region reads CAWSALRTGNTEAFF. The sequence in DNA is TGTGCCTGGAGTGCCTTGAGGACAGGGAACACTGAAGCTTTCTTT.